This entry is about one T cell receptor (beta chain). These data originate in a study of cytomegalovirus exposure and HLA in healthy donors. CDR1 and CDR2 from the germline V gene are LNHDA and SQIVND (reference sequence). With 3 bases removed from V and 3 bases from J, the gap between germline ends came to 8 bases. This CDR3 contains 13 residues. The protocol was immunoSEQ multiplex PCR, while the TCRdb copy is restricted to in-frame clones and leaves out a portion. The sample records 150,000 to 200,000 clones, 65% to 85% being singletons. This clonotype originated in a woman between 18 and 30 years old in good health and CMV-seropositive. Sequenced material: PBMCs. The genes are TRBV19 and TRBJ1-1; no reliable D call. The CDR3 reads CASSIGRYTEAFF. The CDR3, as DNA: TGTGCCAGTAGTATCGGTCGGTACACTGAAGCTTTCTTT.